This T cell receptor beta chain was captured in a study of blood T cell repertoires in COVID-19. Germline CDR1 reads MDHEN; CDR2 reads SYDVKM. The CDR3 has 15 amino acids. Germline trimming cut 5 bases from V and 4 bases from J; bases unmatched to any gene: 8. Original methodology: Nucleated cell number was recorded as an estimate derived from reference gene primer amplification. Clones were read by immunoSEQ multiplex PCR, and TCRdb kept only the in-frame ones, dropping some. V and J calls plus clone size are reproduced from that table; the DNA served to infer D and trimming. The sample holds some 89,000 clones; approximately 82% are singletons and the top ten take approximately 1.3%.

This TCR derives from an elderly woman with acute or convalescent COVID-19. This sequence joins TRBV28 and TRBJ2-1; TRBD2 matches at 7 bases. The specimen was peripheral blood. CDR3: CASSGRDYRYNEQFF. The CDR3 nucleotides are TGTGCCAGCAGTGGACGGGACTACCGATACAATGAGCAGTTCTTC. Filled out from reference TRBV28 and TRBJ2-1, the complete variable domain reads DVKVTQSSRYLVKRTGEKVFLECVQDMDHENMFWYRQDPGLGLRLIYFSYDVKMKEKGDIPEGYSVSREKKERFSLILESASTNQTSMYLCASSGRDYRYNEQFFGPGTRLTVL.